This T cell receptor (beta chain) was profiled in a study of T cells in Graves' hyperthyroidism and ophthalmopathy. For ophthalmopathy patients, the Clinical Activity Score was at least 3 and the NOSPECS grade at least 4; duration was under 3 months. Orbital computed tomography and thyroid ultrasound, together with serum TRAb and thyroxine and clinical symptoms, were used for diagnoses. Amplification of TCR beta CDR3 regions was performed using RNA transcripts as template. TCR CDR3 underwent first-round RT-PCR with the HTBI primer set. TCRdb fed the multiplex PCR reads into MiXCR, producing one record per CDR3 protein. The table has 400,000 or so distinct CDR3 sequences, around 15% seen once; the top ten hold about 21%. Notes on the study in general: The model foresaw ophthalmopathy a median roughly 6.5 months prior to onset.

The CDR3 is made up of 11 amino acids. Germline CDR1 SNHLY, CDR2 FYNNEI. Trimming cost V 2 bases and J 2 bases, with 1 base left between them. This clonotype was seen repeatedly, ten times or more. No antigen is known for it. The sequence was collected from a woman aged 55-69 years with Graves' ophthalmopathy. The chain links TRBV2 to TRBJ2-7; D unresolved. The sample was blood. CDR3 protein: CASSETYEQYF. The CDR3 nucleotides read TGTGCCAGCAGTGAAACCTACGAGCAGTACTTC.